This section outlines one T cell receptor beta chain sequence together with its context. What it binds is not known. The sample belongs to a study of identical twins. CDR1 SGHRS and CDR2 YFSETQ come from the germline V gene. The CDR3 loop spans 14 amino acids. V lost 0 bases, J lost 10 bases, and 5 bases stayed unmatched. Template switching introduced a universal primer site, and the cDNA bore unique molecular identifiers. TCRdb recomputed calls from the 5' RACE reads with MiXCR, one row per CDR3 protein. The sample lists about 530,000 distinct CDR3 sequences, 13% to 15% seen once, with 0.44% in the top ten. General observations from the study: The abundant beta clonotypes from cord blood had fewer insertions, and memory repertoires had none of this.

The data also belong to a second study, concerning yellow fever vaccine responses in identical twins.

The receptor's source is a young woman in good health. Sequenced material: CD4+ T cells sorted from blood. The chain joins TRBV5-1 to TRBJ1-4; 8 bases map to TRBD1. This chain's CDR3 is CASSLDRGKGKLFF. CDR3 coding DNA: TGCGCCAGCAGCTTGGACAGGGGGAAAGGAAAACTGTTTTTT. Drawing the rest from reference TRBV5-1 and TRBJ1-4, the complete variable domain is KAGVTQTPRYLIKTRGQQVTLSCSPISGHRSVSWYQQTPGQGLQFLFEYFSETQRNKGNFPGRFSGRQFSNSRSEMNVSTLELGDSALYLCASSLDRGKGKLFFGSGTQLSVL.